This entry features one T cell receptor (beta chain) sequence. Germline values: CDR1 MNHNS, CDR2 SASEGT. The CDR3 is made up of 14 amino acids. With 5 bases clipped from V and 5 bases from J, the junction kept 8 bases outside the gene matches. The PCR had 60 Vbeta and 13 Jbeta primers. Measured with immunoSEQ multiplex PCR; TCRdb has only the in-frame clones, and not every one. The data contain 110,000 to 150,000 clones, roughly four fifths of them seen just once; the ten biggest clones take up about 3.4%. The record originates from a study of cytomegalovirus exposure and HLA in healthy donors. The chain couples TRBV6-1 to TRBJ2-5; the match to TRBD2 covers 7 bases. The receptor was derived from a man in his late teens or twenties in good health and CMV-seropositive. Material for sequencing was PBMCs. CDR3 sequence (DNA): TGTGCCAGCAGTCGGACTAGTCCGGGGGAGACCCAGTACTTC. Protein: CASSRTSPGETQYF.